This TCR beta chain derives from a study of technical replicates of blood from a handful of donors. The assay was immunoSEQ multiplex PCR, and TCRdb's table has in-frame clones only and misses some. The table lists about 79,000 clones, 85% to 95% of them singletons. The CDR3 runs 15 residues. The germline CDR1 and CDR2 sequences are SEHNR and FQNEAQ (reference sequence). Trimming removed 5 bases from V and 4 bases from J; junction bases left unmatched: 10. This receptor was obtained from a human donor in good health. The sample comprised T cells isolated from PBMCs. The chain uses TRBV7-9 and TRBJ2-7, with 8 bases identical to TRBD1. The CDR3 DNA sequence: TGTGCCAGCAGCCGTAACAGGGGGGCCAGTTACGAGCAGTACTTC. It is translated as CASSRNRGASYEQYF.